Included here is one TCR beta chain sequence, with context. Its antigen is unidentified. A much bigger clone sits one base away, suggesting this may be a read error. The sample belongs to a study of molecular identifiers for immune sequencing clone quantification. Study results and limitations: Over 97% of effector molecules, but under 1% in naive cells, were held by clones with more than 20 RNA copies.

TCRdb fed the PCR reads into MiXCR, producing one record per CDR3 protein. The sample records about 630,000 distinct CDR3 sequences, less than 30% being singletons. This CDR3 spans 14 amino acids. CDR1 and CDR2 from the germline V gene are SGHDT and YYEEEE. The source material was naive CD8+ T cells from blood, with Jurkat cell RNA spiked in. Subset specified: FACS-sorted CD8+CD4-CCR7+CD45RA+ naive T cells. The chain carries TRBV5-6 and TRBJ1-1, with a possible D match to TRBD1 (5 bases). The clonotype was recovered from a human donor in good health. Some libraries in this study had Jurkat cell RNA spiked in. The CDR3 DNA follows: TGTGCCAGCAGCTTGTGGACAACGAACACTGTAGCTTTCTTT. Encoded protein: CASSLWTTNTVAFF. Full variable domain (missing parts from reference TRBV5-6 and TRBJ1-1): DAGVTQSPTHLIKTRGQQVTLRCSPKSGHDTVSWYQQALGQGPQFIFQYYEEEERQRGNFPDRFSGHQFPNYSSELNVNALLLGDSALYLCASSLWTTNTVAFFGQGTRLTVV.